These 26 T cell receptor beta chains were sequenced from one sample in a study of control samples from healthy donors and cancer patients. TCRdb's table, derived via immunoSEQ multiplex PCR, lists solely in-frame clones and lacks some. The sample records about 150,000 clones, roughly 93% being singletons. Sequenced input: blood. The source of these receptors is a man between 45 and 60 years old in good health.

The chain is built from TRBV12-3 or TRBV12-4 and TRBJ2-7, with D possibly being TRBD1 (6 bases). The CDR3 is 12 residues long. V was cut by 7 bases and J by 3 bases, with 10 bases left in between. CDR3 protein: CASTEDSYEQYF. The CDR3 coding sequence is TGTGCCAGCACCGAGGACAGCTACGAGCAGTACTTC.

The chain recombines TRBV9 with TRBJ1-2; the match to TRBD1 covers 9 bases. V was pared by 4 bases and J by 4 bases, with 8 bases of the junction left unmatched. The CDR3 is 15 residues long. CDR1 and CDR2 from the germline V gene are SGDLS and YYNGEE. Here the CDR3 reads CASSRTGEGGYGYTF. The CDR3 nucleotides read TGTGCCAGCAGCCGGACAGGGGAAGGTGGCTATGGCTACACCTTC.

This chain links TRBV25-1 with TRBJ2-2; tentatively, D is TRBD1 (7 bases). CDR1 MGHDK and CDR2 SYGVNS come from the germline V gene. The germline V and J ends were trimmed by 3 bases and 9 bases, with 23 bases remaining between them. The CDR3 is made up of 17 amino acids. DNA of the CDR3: TGTGCCAGCAGTGATTTCGGAAGGGGGCGGGAATCCCGGGAGCTGTTTTTT. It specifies CASSDFGRGRESRELFF.

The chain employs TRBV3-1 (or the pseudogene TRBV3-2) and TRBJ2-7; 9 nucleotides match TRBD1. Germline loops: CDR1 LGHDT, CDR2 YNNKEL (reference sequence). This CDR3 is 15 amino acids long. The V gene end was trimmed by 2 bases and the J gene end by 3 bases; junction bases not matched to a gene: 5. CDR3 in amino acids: CASSQRTGALYEQYF. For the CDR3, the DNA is TGTGCCAGCAGCCAACGGACAGGGGCCCTCTACGAGCAGTACTTC.

CDR3 residues: CAIRGGDQPQHF. As DNA, the CDR3 is TGTGCCATCCGGGGGGGTGATCAGCCCCAGCATTTT. The chain employs TRBV10-3 and TRBJ1-5; weak D call: TRBD1 (5 bases). The CDR3 has 12 amino acids. V lost 8 bases and J 5 bases, leaving 10 bases between the germline ends. Germline-derived CDR1 and CDR2 are ENHRY and SYGVKD.

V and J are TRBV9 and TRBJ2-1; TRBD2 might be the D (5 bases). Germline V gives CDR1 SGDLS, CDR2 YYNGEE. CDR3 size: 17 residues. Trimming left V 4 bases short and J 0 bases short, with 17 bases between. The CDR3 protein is CASSLAPTYSSYNEQFF. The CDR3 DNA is TGTGCCAGCAGCCTAGCACCCACTTATAGCTCCTACAATGAGCAGTTCTTC.

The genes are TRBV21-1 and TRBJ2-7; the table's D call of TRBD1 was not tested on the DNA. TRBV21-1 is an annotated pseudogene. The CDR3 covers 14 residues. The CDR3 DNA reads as TGTGCCAGCAGCACTGGACAGGGGGCCTACGAGCAGTACTTC. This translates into CASSTGQGAYEQYF.

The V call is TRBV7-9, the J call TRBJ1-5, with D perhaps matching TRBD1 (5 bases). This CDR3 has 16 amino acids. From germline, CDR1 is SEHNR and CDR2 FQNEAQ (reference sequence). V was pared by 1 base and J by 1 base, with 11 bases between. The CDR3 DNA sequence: TGTGCCAGCAGCTTAGAGGCAGGGAAAAGCAATCAGCCCCAGCATTTT. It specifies CASSLEAGKSNQPQHF.

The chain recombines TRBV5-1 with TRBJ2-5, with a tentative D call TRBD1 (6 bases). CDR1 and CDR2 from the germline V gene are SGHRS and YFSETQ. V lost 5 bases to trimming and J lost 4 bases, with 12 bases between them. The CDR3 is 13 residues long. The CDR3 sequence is CASRRGSVETQYF. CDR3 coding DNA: TGCGCCAGCAGGAGGGGGTCGGTAGAGACCCAGTACTTC.

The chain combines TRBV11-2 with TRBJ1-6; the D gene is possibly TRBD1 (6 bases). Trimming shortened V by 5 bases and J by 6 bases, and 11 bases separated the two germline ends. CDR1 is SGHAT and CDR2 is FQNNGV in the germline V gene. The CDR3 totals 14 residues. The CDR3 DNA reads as TGTGCCAGCAGCAGGCGACAGGCTAATTCACCCCTCCACTTT. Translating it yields CASSRRQANSPLHF.

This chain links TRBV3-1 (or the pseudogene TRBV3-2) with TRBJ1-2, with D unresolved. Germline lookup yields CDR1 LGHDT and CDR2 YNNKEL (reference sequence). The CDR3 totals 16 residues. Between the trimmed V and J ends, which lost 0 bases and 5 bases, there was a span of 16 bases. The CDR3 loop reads CASSQELITEIYGYTF. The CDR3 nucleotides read TGTGCCAGCAGCCAAGAATTGATTACAGAAATTTATGGCTACACCTTC.

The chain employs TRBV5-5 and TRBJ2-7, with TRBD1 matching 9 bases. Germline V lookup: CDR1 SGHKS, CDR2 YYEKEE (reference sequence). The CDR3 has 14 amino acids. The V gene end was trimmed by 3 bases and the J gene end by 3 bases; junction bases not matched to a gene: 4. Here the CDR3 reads CASSSRTGDYEQYF. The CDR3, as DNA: TGTGCCAGCAGCTCCCGGACAGGGGACTACGAGCAGTACTTC.

This chain's CDR3 is CASSTPRRQGADGANVLTF. The CDR3 nucleotides read TGTGCCAGCAGCACCCCCCGGCGGCAGGGGGCTGATGGGGCCAACGTCCTGACTTTC. The rearrangement joins TRBV9 to TRBJ2-6, with 8 bases identical to TRBD1. The CDR3 length is 19 residues. With 4 bases clipped from V and 3 bases from J, the junction kept 15 bases outside the gene matches. Per germline, CDR1 SGDLS and CDR2 YYNGEE.

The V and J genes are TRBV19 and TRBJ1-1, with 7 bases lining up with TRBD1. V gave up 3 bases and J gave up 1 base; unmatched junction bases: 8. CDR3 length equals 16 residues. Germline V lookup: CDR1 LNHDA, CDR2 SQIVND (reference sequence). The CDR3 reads CASSMVNRGRNTEAFF. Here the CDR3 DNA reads TGTGCCAGTAGTATGGTGAACAGGGGAAGGAACACTGAAGCTTTCTTT.

CDR3 residues: CASTPGGGGRYEQFF. The CDR3 nucleotides are TGTGCCAGCACCCCGGGGGGGGGAGGTAGATATGAGCAGTTCTTC. The chain links TRBV27 to TRBJ2-1; 8 nucleotides align to TRBD2. The CDR3 contains 15 residues. Germline assignment: CDR1 MNHEY and CDR2 SMNVEV (reference sequence). Unmatched junction bases numbered 13, after V lost 7 bases and J lost 8 bases.

DNA of the CDR3: TGTGCCAGTAGTATTAAGGGGAGCTCTGGGGCCAACGTCCTGACTTTC. Protein sequence: CASSIKGSSGANVLTF. The chain is built from TRBV19 and TRBJ2-6; D might be TRBD1 or TRBD2, each matching 5 bases. Trimming took 3 bases from V and 0 from J, leaving 9 bases between them. The CDR3 totals 16 residues. CDR1 and CDR2 (germline): LNHDA, SQIVND (reference sequence).

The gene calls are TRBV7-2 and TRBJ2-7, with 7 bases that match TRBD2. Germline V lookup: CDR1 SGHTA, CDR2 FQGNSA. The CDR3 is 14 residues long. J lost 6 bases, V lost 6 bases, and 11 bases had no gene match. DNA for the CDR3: TGTGCCAGCAGGGGGGGGTTGTCTCCGCGCGAGCAGTACTTC. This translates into CASRGGLSPREQYF.

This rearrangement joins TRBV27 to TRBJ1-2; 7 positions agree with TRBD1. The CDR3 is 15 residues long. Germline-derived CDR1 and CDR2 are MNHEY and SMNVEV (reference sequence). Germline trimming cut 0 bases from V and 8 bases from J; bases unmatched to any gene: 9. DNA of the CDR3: TGTGCCAGCAGTTTATCGAGGGGGCCGGGAGGCGGCTACACCTTC. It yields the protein CASSLSRGPGGGYTF.

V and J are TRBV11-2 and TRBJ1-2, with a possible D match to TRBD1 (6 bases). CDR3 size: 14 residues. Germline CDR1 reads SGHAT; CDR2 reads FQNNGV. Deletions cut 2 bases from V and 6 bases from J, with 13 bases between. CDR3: CASSLHRVGHGYTF. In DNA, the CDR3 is TGTGCCAGCAGCTTACACAGGGTTGGCCATGGCTACACCTTC. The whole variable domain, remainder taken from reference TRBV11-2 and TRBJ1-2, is EAGVAQSPRYKIIEKRQSVAFWCNPISGHATLYWYQQILGQGPKLLIQFQNNGVVDDSQLPKDRFSAERLKGVDSTLKIQPAKLEDSAVYLCASSLHRVGHGYTFGSGTRLTVV.

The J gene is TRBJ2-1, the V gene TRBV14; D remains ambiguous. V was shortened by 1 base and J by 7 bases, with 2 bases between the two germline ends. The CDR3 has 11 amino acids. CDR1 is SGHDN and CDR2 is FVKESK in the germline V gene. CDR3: CASSQANEQFF. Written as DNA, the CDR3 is TGTGCCAGCAGCCAAGCAAATGAGCAGTTCTTC.

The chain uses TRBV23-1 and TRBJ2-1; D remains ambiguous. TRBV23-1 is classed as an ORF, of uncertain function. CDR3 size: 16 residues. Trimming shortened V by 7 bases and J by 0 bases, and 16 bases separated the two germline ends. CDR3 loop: CASIGWGQSSYNEQFF. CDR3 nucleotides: TGCGCCAGCATCGGTTGGGGTCAAAGCTCCTACAATGAGCAGTTCTTC.

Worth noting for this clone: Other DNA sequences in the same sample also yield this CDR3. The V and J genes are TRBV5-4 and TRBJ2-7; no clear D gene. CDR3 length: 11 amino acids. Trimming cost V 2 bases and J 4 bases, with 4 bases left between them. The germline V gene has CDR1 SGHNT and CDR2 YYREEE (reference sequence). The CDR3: CASSFGYEQYF. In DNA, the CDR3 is TGTGCCAGCAGCTTCGGGTACGAGCAGTACTTC.

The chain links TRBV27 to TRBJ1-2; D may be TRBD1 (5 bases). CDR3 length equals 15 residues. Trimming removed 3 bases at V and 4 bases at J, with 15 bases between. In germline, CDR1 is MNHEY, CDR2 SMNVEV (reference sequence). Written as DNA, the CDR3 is TGTGCCAGCAGTTTTGGAGGGGCAAGGGGCTATGGCTACACCTTC. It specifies CASSFGGARGYGYTF.

The DNA of the CDR3 is TGTGCCAGCAGCTTAGGCAGGGTACGAATCTACGAGCAGTACTTC. Protein: CASSLGRVRIYEQYF. The chain carries TRBV11-2 and TRBJ2-7; D is perhaps TRBD1 (5 bases). CDR3 length: 15 residues. Trimming took 1 base from V and 3 from J, leaving 13 bases between them. Germline lookup yields CDR1 SGHAT and CDR2 FQNNGV.

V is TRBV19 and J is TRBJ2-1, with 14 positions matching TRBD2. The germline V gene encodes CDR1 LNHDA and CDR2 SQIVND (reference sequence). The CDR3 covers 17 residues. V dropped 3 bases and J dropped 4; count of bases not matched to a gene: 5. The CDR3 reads CASSISRTSGRYNEQFF. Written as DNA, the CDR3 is TGTGCCAGTAGTATTTCCCGGACTAGCGGGAGGTACAATGAGCAGTTCTTC.

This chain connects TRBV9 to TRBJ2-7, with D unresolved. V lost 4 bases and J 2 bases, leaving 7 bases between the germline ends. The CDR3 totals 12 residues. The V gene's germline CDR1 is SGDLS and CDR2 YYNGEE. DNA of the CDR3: TGTGCCAGCAGCAGGGTAGCCTACGAGCAGTACTTC. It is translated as CASSRVAYEQYF.